This TCR beta chain came from a study of siplizumab effects on memory and regulatory T cells. Data came from immunoSEQ multiplex PCR; TCRdb stores just in-frame clones and leaves some out. The sample consists of over 80,000 clones, approximately 86% of them appearing once. CDR3 size: 14 residues. Trimming at V came to 5 bases and at J to 4 bases, leaving 3 bases not matched to a gene. The germline gives CDR1 SGHTA, CDR2 FQGTGA. This TCR was sampled from a human donor in good health. This sequence joins TRBV7-3 and TRBJ1-1; 11 bases align to TRBD1. The sequencing sample was made of Tregs sorted from blood. This chain's CDR3 is CASSRGQGATEAFF. In DNA form, the CDR3 reads TGTGCCAGCAGCCGCGGACAGGGGGCCACTGAAGCTTTCTTT.